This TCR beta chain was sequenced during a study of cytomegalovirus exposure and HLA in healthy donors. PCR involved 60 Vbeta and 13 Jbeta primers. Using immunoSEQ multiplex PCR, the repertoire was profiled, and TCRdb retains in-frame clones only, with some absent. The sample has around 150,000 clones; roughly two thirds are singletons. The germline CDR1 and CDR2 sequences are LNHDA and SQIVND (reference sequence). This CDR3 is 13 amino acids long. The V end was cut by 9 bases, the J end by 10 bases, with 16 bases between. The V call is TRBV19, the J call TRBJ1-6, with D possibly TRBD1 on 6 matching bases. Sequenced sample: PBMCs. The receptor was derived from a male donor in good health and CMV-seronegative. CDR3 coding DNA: TGTGCCAGCCAAGGGGGGGTAAACTCACCCCTCCACTTT. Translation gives CASQGGVNSPLHF.